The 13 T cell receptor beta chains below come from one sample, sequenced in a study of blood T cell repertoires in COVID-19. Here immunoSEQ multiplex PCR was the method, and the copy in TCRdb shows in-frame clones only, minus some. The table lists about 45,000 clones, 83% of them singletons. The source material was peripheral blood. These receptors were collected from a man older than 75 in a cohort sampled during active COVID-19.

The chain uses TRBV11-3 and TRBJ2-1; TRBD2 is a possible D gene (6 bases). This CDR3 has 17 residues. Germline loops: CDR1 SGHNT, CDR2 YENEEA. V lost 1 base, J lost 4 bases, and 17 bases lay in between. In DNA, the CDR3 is TGTGCCAGCAGCTTAGGAGGCAGGGTGCGGGAATACAATGAGCAGTTCTTC. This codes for CASSLGGRVREYNEQFF. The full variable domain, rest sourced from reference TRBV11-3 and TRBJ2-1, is EAGVVQSPRYKIIEKKQPVAFWCNPISGHNTLYWYLQNLGQGPELLIRYENEEAVDDSQLPKDRFSAERLKGVDSTLKIQPAELGDSAVYLCASSLGGRVREYNEQFFGPGTRLTVL.

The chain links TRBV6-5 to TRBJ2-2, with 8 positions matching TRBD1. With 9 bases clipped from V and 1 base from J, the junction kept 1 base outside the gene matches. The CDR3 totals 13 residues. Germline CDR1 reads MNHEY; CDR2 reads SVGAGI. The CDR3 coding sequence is TGTGCCAGTGACAGGGGGAACACCGGGGAGCTGTTTTTT. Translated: CASDRGNTGELFF.

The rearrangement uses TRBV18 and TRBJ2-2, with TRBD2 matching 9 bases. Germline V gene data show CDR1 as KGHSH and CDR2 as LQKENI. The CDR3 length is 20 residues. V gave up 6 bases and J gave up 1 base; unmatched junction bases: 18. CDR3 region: CASSAASAGTSRLNTGELFF. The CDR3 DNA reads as TGTGCCAGCTCCGCGGCCAGTGCCGGGACTAGCCGTTTGAACACCGGGGAGCTGTTTTTT. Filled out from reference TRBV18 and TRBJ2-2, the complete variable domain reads NAGVMQNPRHLVRRRGQEARLRCSPMKGHSHVYWYRQLPEEGLKFMVYLQKENIIDESGMPKERFSAEFPKEGPSILRIQQVVRGDSAAYFCASSAASAGTSRLNTGELFFGEGSRLTVL.

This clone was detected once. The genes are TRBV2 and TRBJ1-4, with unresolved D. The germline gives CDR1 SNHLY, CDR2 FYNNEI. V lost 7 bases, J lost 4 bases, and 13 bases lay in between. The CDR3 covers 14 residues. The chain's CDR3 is CASKTGGNNEKLFF. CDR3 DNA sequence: TGTGCCAGCAAAACGGGCGGGAATAATGAAAAACTGTTTTTT.

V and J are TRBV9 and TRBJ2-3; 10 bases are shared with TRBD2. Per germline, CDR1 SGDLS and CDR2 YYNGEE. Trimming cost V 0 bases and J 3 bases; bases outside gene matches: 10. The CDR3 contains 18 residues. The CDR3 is CASSVVASGRGRTDTQYF. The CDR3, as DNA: TGTGCCAGCAGCGTAGTGGCTAGCGGGAGAGGAAGGACAGATACGCAGTATTTT.

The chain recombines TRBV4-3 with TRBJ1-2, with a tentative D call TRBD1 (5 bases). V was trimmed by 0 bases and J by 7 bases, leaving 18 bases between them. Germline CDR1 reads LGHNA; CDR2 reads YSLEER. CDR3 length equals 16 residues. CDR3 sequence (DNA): TGCGCCAGCAGCCAAGATACGGGCGGGGGTACAGTTGGCTACACCTTC. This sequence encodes CASSQDTGGGTVGYTF.

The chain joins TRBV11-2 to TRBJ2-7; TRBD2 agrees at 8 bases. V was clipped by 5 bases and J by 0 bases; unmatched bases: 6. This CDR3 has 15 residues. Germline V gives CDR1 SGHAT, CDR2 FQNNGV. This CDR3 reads CASSPGGDFSYEQYF. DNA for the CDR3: TGTGCCAGCAGCCCGGGGGGGGATTTCTCCTACGAGCAGTACTTC.

The CDR3 DNA reads as TGCGCCAGCAGCATGGGACTAGCGGCAGATACGCAGTATTTT. The encoded protein is CASSMGLAADTQYF. This rearrangement joins TRBV5-1 to TRBJ2-3; TRBD2 matches at 11 bases. Germline lookup yields CDR1 SGHRS and CDR2 YFSETQ. The CDR3 extends over 14 amino acids. V lost 4 bases and J lost 4; bases outside the gene matches: 2.

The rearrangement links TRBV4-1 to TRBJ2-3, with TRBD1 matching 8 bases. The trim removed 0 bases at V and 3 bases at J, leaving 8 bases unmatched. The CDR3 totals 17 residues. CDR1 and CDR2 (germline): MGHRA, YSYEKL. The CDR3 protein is CASSQEMVTGGTDTQYF. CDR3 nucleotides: TGCGCCAGCAGCCAAGAAATGGTAACAGGGGGGACAGATACGCAGTATTTT.

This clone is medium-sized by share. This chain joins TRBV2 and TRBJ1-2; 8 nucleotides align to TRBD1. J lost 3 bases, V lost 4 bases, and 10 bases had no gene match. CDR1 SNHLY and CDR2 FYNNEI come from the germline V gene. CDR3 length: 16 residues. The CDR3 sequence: CASSGSGGADHYGYTF. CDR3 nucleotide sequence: TGTGCCAGCAGTGGATCAGGGGGCGCCGACCACTATGGCTACACCTTC.

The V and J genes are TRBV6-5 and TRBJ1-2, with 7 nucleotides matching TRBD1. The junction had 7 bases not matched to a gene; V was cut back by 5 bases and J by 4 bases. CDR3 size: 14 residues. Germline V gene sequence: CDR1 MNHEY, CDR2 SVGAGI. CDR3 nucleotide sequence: TGTGCCAGCAGTACCCGACAGGGAGGCTATGGCTACACCTTC. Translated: CASSTRQGGYGYTF.

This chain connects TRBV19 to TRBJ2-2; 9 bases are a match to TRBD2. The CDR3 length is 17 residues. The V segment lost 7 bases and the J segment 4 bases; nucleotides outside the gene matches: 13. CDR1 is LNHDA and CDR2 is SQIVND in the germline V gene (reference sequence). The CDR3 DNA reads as TGTGCCAGTATGCCAGCGGGGGGCCCCCGTGGCACCGGGGAGCTGTTTTTT. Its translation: CASMPAGGPRGTGELFF.

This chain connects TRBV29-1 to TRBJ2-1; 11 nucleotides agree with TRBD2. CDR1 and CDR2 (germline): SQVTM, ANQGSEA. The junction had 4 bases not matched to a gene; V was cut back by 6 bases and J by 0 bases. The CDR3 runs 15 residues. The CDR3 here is CSVAGLADSYNEQFF. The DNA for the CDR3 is TGCAGCGTAGCGGGACTAGCGGACTCCTACAATGAGCAGTTCTTC.